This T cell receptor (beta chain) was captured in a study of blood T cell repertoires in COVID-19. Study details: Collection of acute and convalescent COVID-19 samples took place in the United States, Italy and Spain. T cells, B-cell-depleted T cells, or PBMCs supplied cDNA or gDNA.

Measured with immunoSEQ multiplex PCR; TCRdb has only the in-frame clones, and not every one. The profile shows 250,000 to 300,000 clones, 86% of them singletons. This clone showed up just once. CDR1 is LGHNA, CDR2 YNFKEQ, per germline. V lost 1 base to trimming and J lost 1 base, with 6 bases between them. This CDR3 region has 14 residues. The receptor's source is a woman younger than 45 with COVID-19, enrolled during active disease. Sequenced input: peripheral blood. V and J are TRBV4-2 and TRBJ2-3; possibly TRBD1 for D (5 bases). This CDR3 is CASSQVTGTDTQYF. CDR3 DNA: TGTGCCAGCAGCCAAGTGACAGGCACAGATACGCAGTATTTT.